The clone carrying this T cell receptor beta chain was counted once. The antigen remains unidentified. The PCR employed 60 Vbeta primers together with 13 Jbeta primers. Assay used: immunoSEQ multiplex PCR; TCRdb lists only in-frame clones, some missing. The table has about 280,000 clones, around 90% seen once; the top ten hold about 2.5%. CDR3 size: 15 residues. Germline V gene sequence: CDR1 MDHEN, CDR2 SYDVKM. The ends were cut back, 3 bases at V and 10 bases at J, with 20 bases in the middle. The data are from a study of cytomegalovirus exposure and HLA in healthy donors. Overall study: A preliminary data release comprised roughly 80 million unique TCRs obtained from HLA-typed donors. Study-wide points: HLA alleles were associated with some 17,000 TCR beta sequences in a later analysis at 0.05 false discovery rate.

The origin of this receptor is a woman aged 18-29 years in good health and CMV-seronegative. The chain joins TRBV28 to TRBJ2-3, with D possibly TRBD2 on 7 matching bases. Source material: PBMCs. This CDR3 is CASSLRGGIQKAQYF. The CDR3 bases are TGTGCCAGCAGTTTGAGGGGGGGGATCCAAAAAGCGCAGTATTTT.